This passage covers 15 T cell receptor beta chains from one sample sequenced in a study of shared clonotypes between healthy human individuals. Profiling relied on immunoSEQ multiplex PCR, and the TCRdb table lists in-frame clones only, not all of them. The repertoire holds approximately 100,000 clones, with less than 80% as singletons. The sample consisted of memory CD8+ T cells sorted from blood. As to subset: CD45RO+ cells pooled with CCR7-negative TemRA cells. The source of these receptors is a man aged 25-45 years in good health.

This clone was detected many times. CDR3 sequence reads: CASGTGGFEQYF. In DNA, the CDR3 is TGTGCCAGTGGGACAGGGGGGTTCGAGCAGTACTTC. This rearrangement joins TRBV27 to TRBJ2-7; 11 bases fit TRBD1. The CDR3 length is 12 residues. V shed 9 bases and J 6 bases; nucleotides not matched to a gene: 4. Germline lookup yields CDR1 MNHEY and CDR2 SMNVEV (reference sequence).

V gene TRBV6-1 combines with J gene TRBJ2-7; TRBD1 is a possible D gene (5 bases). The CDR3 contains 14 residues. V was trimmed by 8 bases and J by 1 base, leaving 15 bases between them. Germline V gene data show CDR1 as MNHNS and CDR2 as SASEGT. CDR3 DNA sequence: TGTGCCAGCGCACGCGAACAGGTATCCTACGAGCAGTACTTC. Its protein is CASAREQVSYEQYF.

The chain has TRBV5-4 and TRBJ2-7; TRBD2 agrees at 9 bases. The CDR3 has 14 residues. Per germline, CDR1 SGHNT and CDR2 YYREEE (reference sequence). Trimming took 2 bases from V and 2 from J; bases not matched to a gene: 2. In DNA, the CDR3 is TGTGCCAGCAGCTTCCTAGCGGGAACCTACGAGCAGTACTTC. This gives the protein CASSFLAGTYEQYF.

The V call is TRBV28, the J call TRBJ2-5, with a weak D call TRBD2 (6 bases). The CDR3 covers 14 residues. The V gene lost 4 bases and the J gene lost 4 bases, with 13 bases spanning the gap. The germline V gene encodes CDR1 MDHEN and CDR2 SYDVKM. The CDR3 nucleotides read TGTGCCAGCAGTTCGGGCGGGATGGCAGAGACCCAGTACTTC. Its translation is CASSSGGMAETQYF.

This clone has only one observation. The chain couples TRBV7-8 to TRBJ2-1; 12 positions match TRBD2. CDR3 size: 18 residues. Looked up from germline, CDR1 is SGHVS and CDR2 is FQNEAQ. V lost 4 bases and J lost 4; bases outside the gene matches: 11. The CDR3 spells CASSYPTSGSPDYNEQFF. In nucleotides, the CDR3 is TGTGCCAGCAGCTATCCGACTAGCGGGAGTCCGGATTACAATGAGCAGTTCTTC.

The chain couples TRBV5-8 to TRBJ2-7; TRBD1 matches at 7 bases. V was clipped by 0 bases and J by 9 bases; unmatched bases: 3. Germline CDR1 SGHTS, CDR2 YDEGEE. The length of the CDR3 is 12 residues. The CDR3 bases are TGTGCCAGCAGCTTGGAAGGGGGCGTGCAGTACTTC. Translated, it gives CASSLEGGVQYF. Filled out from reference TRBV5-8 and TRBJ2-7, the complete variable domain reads EAGVTQSPTHLIKTRGQQATLRCSPISGHTSVYWYQQALGLGLQFLLWYDEGEERNRGNFPPRFSGRQFPNYSSELNVNALELEDSALYLCASSLEGGVQYFGPGTRLTVT.

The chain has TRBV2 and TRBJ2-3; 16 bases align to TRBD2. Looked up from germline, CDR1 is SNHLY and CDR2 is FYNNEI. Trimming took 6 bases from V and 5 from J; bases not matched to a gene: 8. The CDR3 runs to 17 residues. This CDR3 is CASSLFGTSGRGDTQYF. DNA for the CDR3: TGTGCCAGCAGCCTATTCGGGACTAGCGGGAGGGGAGATACGCAGTATTTT.

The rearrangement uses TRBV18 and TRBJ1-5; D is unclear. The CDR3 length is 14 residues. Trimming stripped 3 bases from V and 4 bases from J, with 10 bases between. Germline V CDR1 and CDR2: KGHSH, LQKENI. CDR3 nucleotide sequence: TGTGCCAGCTCACCTCGCGAGGGTAATCAGCCCCAGCATTTT. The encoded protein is CASSPREGNQPQHF.

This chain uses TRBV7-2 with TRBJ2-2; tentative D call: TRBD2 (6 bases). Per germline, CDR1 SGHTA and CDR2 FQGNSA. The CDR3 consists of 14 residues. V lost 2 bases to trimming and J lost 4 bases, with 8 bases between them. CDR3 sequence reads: CASSLQAGTGELFF. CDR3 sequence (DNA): TGTGCCAGCAGCTTACAAGCGGGCACCGGGGAGCTGTTTTTT.

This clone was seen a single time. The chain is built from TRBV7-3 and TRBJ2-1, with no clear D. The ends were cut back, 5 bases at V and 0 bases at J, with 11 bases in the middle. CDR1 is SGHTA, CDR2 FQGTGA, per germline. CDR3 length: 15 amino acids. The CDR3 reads CASSLGMGSYNEQFF. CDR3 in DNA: TGTGCCAGCAGCCTAGGCATGGGCTCCTACAATGAGCAGTTCTTC. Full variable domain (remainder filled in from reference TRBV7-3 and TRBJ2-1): GAGVSQTPSNKVTEKGKYVELRCDPISGHTALYWYRQSLGQGPEFLIYFQGTGAADDSGLPNDRFFAVRPEGSVSTLKIQRTERGDSAVYLCASSLGMGSYNEQFFGPGTRLTVL.

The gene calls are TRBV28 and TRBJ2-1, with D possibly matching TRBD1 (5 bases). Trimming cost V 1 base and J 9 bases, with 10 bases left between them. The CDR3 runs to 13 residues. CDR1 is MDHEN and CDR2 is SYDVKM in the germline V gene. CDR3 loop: CASSLYGQGEQFF. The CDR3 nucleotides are TGTGCCAGCAGTTTATACGGTCAGGGTGAGCAGTTCTTC.

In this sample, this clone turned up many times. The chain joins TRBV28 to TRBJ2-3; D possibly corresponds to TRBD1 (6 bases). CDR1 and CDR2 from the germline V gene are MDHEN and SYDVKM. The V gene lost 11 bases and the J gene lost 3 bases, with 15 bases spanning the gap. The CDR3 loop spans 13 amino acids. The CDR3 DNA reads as TGTGCCGTTCTAGGGGGAGAAACAGATACGCAGTATTTT. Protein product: CAVLGGETDTQYF.

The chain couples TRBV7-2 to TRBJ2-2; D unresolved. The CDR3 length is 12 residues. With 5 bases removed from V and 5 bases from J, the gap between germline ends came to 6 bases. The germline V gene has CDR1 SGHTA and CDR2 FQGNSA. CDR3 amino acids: CASSPGTGELFF. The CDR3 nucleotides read TGTGCCAGCAGCCCCGGGACCGGGGAGCTGTTTTTT.

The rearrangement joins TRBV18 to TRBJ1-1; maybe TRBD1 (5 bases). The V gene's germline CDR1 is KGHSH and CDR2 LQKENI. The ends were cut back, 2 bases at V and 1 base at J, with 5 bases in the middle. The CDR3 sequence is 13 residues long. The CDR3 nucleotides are TGTGCCAGCTCACCAGGGACGAACACTGAAGCTTTCTTT. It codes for CASSPGTNTEAFF.

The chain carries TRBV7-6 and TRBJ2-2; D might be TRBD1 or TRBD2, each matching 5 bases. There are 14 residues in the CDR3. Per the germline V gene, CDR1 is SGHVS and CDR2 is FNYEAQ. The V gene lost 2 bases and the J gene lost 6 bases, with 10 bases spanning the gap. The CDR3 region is CASSLFLGAGELFF. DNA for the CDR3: TGTGCCAGCAGCTTATTCCTGGGGGCCGGGGAGCTGTTTTTT.